The 21 T cell receptor beta chains listed next were all sequenced from one sample in a study of blood T cell repertoires in COVID-19. Profiling relied on immunoSEQ multiplex PCR, and the TCRdb table lists in-frame clones only, not all of them. There are 200,000 or so clones in the sample; more than 85% occur only once, and approximately 3% lies in the top ten. Material: peripheral blood. These receptors were collected from a man between 60 and 75 years old with acute or convalescent COVID-19.

Turning to this clone: Other DNA sequences in this specimen translate into the identical CDR3. V is TRBV7-3 and J is TRBJ2-3, with D tentatively TRBD2 (5 bases). This CDR3 region has 17 residues. With 0 bases removed from V and 1 base from J, the gap between germline ends came to 14 bases. Germline V gene data show CDR1 as SGHTA and CDR2 as FQGTGA. The CDR3 loop is CASSLTPSARGTDTQYF. The CDR3 bases are TGTGCCAGCAGCTTAACCCCGTCGGCGAGGGGCACAGATACGCAGTATTTT.

The rearrangement joins TRBV10-1 to TRBJ2-1; 9 bases are shared with TRBD1. Germline CDR1 WNHNN, CDR2 SYGVQD (reference sequence). Unmatched junction bases numbered 6, after V lost 6 bases and J lost 3 bases. The CDR3 spans 15 residues. The CDR3 here is CASSAGQGIYNEQFF. The CDR3 DNA sequence: TGCGCCAGCAGCGCGGGACAGGGTATCTACAATGAGCAGTTCTTC.

The chain employs TRBV30 and TRBJ1-6; TRBD1 matches 7 bases. Unmatched junction bases numbered 13, after V lost 0 bases and J lost 2 bases. The germline CDR1 and CDR2 sequences are GTSNPN and SVGIG (reference sequence). This CDR3 contains 19 residues. The CDR3 sequence: CAWSVRRPGGGTYNSPLHF. CDR3 nucleotide sequence: TGTGCCTGGAGTGTACGAAGGCCAGGGGGAGGCACCTATAATTCACCCCTCCACTTT.

V gene TRBV9 combines with J gene TRBJ2-2; D perhaps matches TRBD2 (5 bases). V gave up 4 bases and J gave up 5 bases, with 15 bases separating them. The CDR3 sequence is 15 residues long. CDR1 is SGDLS, CDR2 YYNGEE, per germline. For the CDR3, the DNA is TGTGCCAGCAGCTCACGGTCGGGGTTTACCGGGGAGCTGTTTTTT. This sequence encodes CASSSRSGFTGELFF.

The J gene is TRBJ2-7, the V gene TRBV2, with 8 bases matching TRBD2. This CDR3 has 15 residues. V lost 3 bases and J lost 4; bases outside the gene matches: 8. Germline CDR1 reads SNHLY; CDR2 reads FYNNEI. The CDR3 DNA reads as TGTGCCAGCAGTGACACTAGCGGTTCGTATTACGAGCAGTACTTC. Its protein is CASSDTSGSYYEQYF.

The rearrangement links TRBV9 to TRBJ2-3, with TRBD2 identical over 7 bases. Germline V gene data show CDR1 as SGDLS and CDR2 as YYNGEE. This CDR3 contains 15 residues. The J segment lost 4 bases and the V segment lost 0 bases, leaving 5 bases of the junction unmatched. CDR3 region: CASSVGGGGADTQYF. The CDR3 DNA reads TGTGCCAGCAGCGTAGGCGGGGGAGGGGCAGATACGCAGTATTTT.

The genes are TRBV5-6 and TRBJ1-6; TRBD1 is a possible D gene (6 bases). The CDR3 length is 15 residues. In germline, CDR1 is SGHDT, CDR2 YYEEEE. The V and J ends lost 0 bases and 7 bases respectively, with 11 bases between them. CDR3 loop: CASSLVGAQNSPLHF. The CDR3 DNA sequence: TGTGCCAGCAGCTTGGTGGGGGCCCAGAATTCACCCCTCCACTTT.

The chain is built from TRBV6-1 and TRBJ1-6; D is unresolved. Germline V lookup: CDR1 MNHNS, CDR2 SASEGT. The CDR3 spans 14 residues. Deletions cut 3 bases from V and 8 bases from J, with 11 bases between. The CDR3 reads CASSEFLRDSPLHF. The CDR3 DNA is TGTGCCAGCAGTGAGTTCTTGAGGGATTCACCCCTCCACTTT.

This chain joins TRBV11-3 and TRBJ2-2, with 12 nucleotides matching TRBD2. The length of the CDR3 is 15 residues. CDR1 and CDR2 (germline): SGHNT, YENEEA. V lost 4 bases, J lost 7 bases, and 4 bases stayed unmatched. The CDR3 sequence is CASSSSGGAHGELFF. As DNA, the CDR3 is TGTGCCAGCAGCTCTAGCGGGGGGGCGCACGGGGAGCTGTTTTTT. Full variable domain (missing parts from reference TRBV11-3 and TRBJ2-2): EAGVVQSPRYKIIEKKQPVAFWCNPISGHNTLYWYLQNLGQGPELLIRYENEEAVDDSQLPKDRFSAERLKGVDSTLKIQPAELGDSAVYLCASSSSGGAHGELFFGEGSRLTVL.

This chain uses TRBV7-2 with TRBJ2-7, with TRBD2 identical over 8 bases. CDR1 is SGHTA, CDR2 FQGNSA, per germline. The junction had 6 bases not matched to a gene; V was cut back by 4 bases and J by 4 bases. The CDR3 runs 14 residues. The CDR3, as DNA: TGTGCCAGCAGCTCTGGACTAGCCTGGTACGAGCAGTACTTC. Protein sequence: CASSSGLAWYEQYF.

The V and J genes are TRBV18 and TRBJ2-1, with D possibly TRBD2 on 6 matching bases. Per the germline V gene, CDR1 is KGHSH and CDR2 is LQKENI. This CDR3 is built from 13 residues. The V end lost 3 bases, the J end lost 5 bases, and 8 bases lay between the germline ends. As DNA, the CDR3 is TGTGCCAGCTCACCCTGGACTAACAATGAGCAGTTCTTC. Its translation: CASSPWTNNEQFF.

The chain uses TRBV12-5 and TRBJ2-1; 9 bases are shared with TRBD1. Germline V gives CDR1 LGHNT, CDR2 FRNRAP. J was trimmed by 3 bases and V by 4 bases; bases with no gene match: 7. The length of the CDR3 is 16 residues. CDR3 bases: TGTGCTAGTGGTTCCAACAGGGGGCGGGTCTACAATGAGCAGTTCTTC. The encoded protein is CASGSNRGRVYNEQFF. The full variable domain, its missing parts supplied by reference TRBV12-5 and TRBJ2-1, is DARVTQTPRHKVTEMGQEVTMRCQPILGHNTVFWYRQTMMQGLELLAYFRNRAPLDDSGMPKDRFSAEMPDATLATLKIQPSEPRDSAVYFCASGSNRGRVYNEQFFGPGTRLTVL.

The chain joins TRBV7-7 to TRBJ2-2, with 9 bases aligning to TRBD1. This CDR3 comprises 17 residues. The germline gives CDR1 SSHAT, CDR2 FNYEAQ (reference sequence). V dropped 4 bases and J dropped 1; count of bases not matched to a gene: 7. DNA of the CDR3: TGTGCCAGCAGCTCCCGGGGGACAGGGTTGAACACCGGGGAGCTGTTTTTT. Protein: CASSSRGTGLNTGELFF. Looking up the rest from reference TRBV7-7 and TRBJ2-2 gives the full variable domain: GAGVSQSPRYKVTKRGQDVTLRCDPISSHATLYWYQQALGQGPEFLTYFNYEAQPDKSGLPSDRFSAERPEGSISTLTIQRTEQRDSAMYRCASSSRGTGLNTGELFFGEGSRLTVL.

The chain links TRBV2 to TRBJ2-3, with 12 positions matching TRBD1. After removal of 7 bases from V and 3 bases from J, the junction contained 5 bases not matched to a gene. The CDR3 has 15 amino acids. Germline-derived CDR1 and CDR2 are SNHLY and FYNNEI. The CDR3 bases are TGTGCCAGCACCAGGGACAGGGGGCGGACAGATACGCAGTATTTT. Protein: CASTRDRGRTDTQYF.

The CDR3 nucleotides are TGTGCCAGCAGCCACAGGGCAGGTCAGCCCCAGCATTTT. Encoded protein: CASSHRAGQPQHF. V is TRBV3-1 (or the pseudogene TRBV3-2) and J is TRBJ1-5, with a weak D call TRBD1 (5 bases). The CDR3 is 13 amino acids. CDR1 is LGHDT and CDR2 is YNNKEL in the germline V gene (reference sequence). V was shortened by 3 bases and J by 6 bases, with 9 bases between the two germline ends.

V is TRBV7-3 and J is TRBJ2-5, with TRBD2 matching over 13 bases. The CDR3 totals 16 residues. The germline gives CDR1 SGHTA, CDR2 FQGTGA. The trim removed 4 bases at V and 2 bases at J, leaving 4 bases unmatched. CDR3 amino acids: CASSSGLAGAQETQYF. The CDR3, as DNA: TGTGCCAGCAGCTCAGGACTAGCGGGGGCACAAGAGACCCAGTACTTC.

The genes are TRBV19 and TRBJ2-7, with TRBD1 matching 8 bases. After removal of 3 bases from V and 5 bases from J, the junction contained 6 bases not matched to a gene. Germline V gene sequence: CDR1 LNHDA, CDR2 SQIVND (reference sequence). This CDR3 spans 14 amino acids. The CDR3 DNA reads TGTGCCAGTAGTATTGGAGACAGGGGCAACGAGCAGTACTTC. Its protein is CASSIGDRGNEQYF.

CDR3 amino acids: CASSPVGGGPKETQYF. The CDR3 nucleotides are TGTGCCAGCAGCCCAGTCGGGGGGGGGCCAAAAGAGACCCAGTACTTC. The rearrangement links TRBV11-2 to TRBJ2-5, with 8 bases fitting TRBD2. The germline gives CDR1 SGHAT, CDR2 FQNNGV. The V gene end was trimmed by 5 bases and the J gene end by 3 bases; junction bases not matched to a gene: 11. This CDR3 region has 16 residues.

The genes are TRBV15 and TRBJ1-3; D is unclear. V shed 0 bases and J shed 0 bases, with 9 bases lying between them. This CDR3 is 16 amino acids long. The germline V gene encodes CDR1 LNHNV and CDR2 YYDKDF (reference sequence). The CDR3 sequence: CATSRDLRDSGNTIYF. DNA of the CDR3: TGTGCCACCAGCAGAGACCTCCGGGACTCTGGAAACACCATATATTTT.

The chain uses TRBV30 and TRBJ1-4; D unresolved. This CDR3 is 14 amino acids long. V was cut by 1 base and J by 6 bases, with 12 bases left in between. Germline-derived CDR1 and CDR2 are GTSNPN and SVGIG (reference sequence). The CDR3 DNA sequence: TGTGCCTGGAGTGCACTCGACGGGTATGAAAAACTGTTTTTT. Its protein product is CAWSALDGYEKLFF.

This chain uses TRBV6-5 with TRBJ2-7, with TRBD2 matching 10 bases. Germline V gene data show CDR1 as MNHEY and CDR2 as SVGAGI. CDR3 length equals 13 residues. Trimming cost V 7 bases and J 3 bases; bases outside gene matches: 3. The CDR3 DNA reads as TGTGCCAGCAACCAGCGGGGGGGCTACGAGCAGTACTTC. Residues: CASNQRGGYEQYF.